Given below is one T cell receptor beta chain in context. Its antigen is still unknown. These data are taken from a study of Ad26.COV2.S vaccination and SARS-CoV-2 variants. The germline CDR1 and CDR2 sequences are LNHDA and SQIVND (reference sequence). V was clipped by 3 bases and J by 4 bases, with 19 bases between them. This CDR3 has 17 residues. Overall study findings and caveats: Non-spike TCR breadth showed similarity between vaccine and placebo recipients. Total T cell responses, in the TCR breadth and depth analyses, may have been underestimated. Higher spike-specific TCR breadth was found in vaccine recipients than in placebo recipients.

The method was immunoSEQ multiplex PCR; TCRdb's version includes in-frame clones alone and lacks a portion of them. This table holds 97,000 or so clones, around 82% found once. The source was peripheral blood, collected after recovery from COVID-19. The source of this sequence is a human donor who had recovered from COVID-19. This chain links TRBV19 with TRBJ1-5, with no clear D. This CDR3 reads CASSIPPHGGGNQPQHF. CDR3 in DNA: TGTGCCAGTAGTATTCCCCCCCACGGCGGTGGTAATCAGCCCCAGCATTTT.